The next 22 T cell receptor beta chains were all read from a single sample in a study of blood T cell repertoires in COVID-19. TCRdb's copy holds only in-frame clones and misses some; the assay was immunoSEQ multiplex PCR. Here the sample spans about 150,000 clones, 70% to 90% being singletons. Sequencing used PBMCs or T cells enriched from blood (not recorded which). The receptors stem from a man aged 45-60 years who had recovered from COVID-19.

This chain connects TRBV5-8 to TRBJ2-1; 10 bases map to TRBD2. The germline gives CDR1 SGHTS, CDR2 YDEGEE. V was clipped by 4 bases and J by 5 bases; unmatched bases: 12. This CDR3 has 17 residues. CDR3 in amino acids: CASSPWGTGLADNEQFF. CDR3 DNA sequence: TGTGCCAGCAGCCCCTGGGGAACAGGACTAGCGGACAATGAGCAGTTCTTC.

The chain has TRBV24-1 and TRBJ2-5; 7 bases fit TRBD2. The CDR3 length is 15 residues. Germline-derived CDR1 and CDR2 are KGHDR and SFDVKD. Trimming took 1 base from V and 2 from J; bases not matched to a gene: 3. The CDR3 bases are TGTGCCACCAGTGATTTCTTGGGAGGGCAAGAGACCCAGTACTTC. It translates to CATSDFLGGQETQYF.

This chain joins TRBV7-9 and TRBJ2-1; 10 bases map to TRBD1. The CDR3 is 14 residues long. V trimming: 0 bases; J trimming: 9 bases; junction bases outside the gene matches: 2. Germline-derived CDR1 and CDR2 are SEHNR and FQNEAQ (reference sequence). The CDR3 DNA sequence: TGTGCCAGCAGCTTAGCGACAGGGGGCAGTGAGCAGTTCTTC. Translated, it gives CASSLATGGSEQFF.

This chain connects TRBV5-6 to TRBJ2-3; 7 nucleotides align to TRBD2. The CDR3 is 17 amino acids. Germline V lookup: CDR1 SGHDT, CDR2 YYEEEE. The J segment lost 0 bases and the V segment lost 3 bases, leaving 10 bases of the junction unmatched. This CDR3 reads CASSSAILAASTDTQYF. DNA of the CDR3: TGTGCCAGCAGCTCGGCCATCCTAGCGGCTAGCACAGATACGCAGTATTTT.

This clone was seen a single time. The rearrangement joins TRBV7-9 to TRBJ2-5, with D unresolved. This CDR3 spans 13 amino acids. Trimming shortened V by 1 base and J by 1 base, and 4 bases separated the two germline ends. Looked up from germline, CDR1 is SEHNR and CDR2 is FQNEAQ (reference sequence). The CDR3 here is CASSLGVQETQYF. The CDR3 nucleotides are TGTGCCAGCAGCTTAGGAGTCCAAGAGACCCAGTACTTC. Looking up the rest from reference TRBV7-9 and TRBJ2-5 gives the full variable domain: DTGVSQNPRHKITKRGQNVTFRCDPISEHNRLYWYRQTLGQGPEFLTYFQNEAQLEKSRLLSDRFSAERPKGSFSTLEIQRTEQGDSAMYLCASSLGVQETQYFGPGTRLLVL.

DNA for the CDR3: TGCGCCAGCAGCTCGGGACACATAGGCACTGAAGCTTTCTTT. This encodes CASSSGHIGTEAFF. J is TRBJ1-1 and V is TRBV4-3; a weak D match, TRBD1 (6 bases). Trimming stripped 5 bases from V and 4 bases from J, with 14 bases between. This CDR3 is 14 amino acids long. The germline V gene has CDR1 LGHNA and CDR2 YSLEER.

This chain links TRBV4-3 with TRBJ1-3; D gene ambiguous. This CDR3 contains 15 residues. V shed 5 bases and J shed 2 bases, with 13 bases lying between them. Looked up from germline, CDR1 is LGHNA and CDR2 is YSLEER. The CDR3 bases are TGCGCCAGCAGCTCCAAGTATAGTGCTGGAAACACCATATATTTT. This codes for CASSSKYSAGNTIYF.

The rearrangement uses TRBV5-6 and TRBJ2-7; 7 positions match TRBD1. The CDR3 runs 14 residues. Unmatched junction bases numbered 9, after V lost 4 bases and J lost 5 bases. The germline CDR1 and CDR2 sequences are SGHDT and YYEEEE. The CDR3, as DNA: TGTGCCAGCAGCCGACAAAACAGGGGACACGAGCAGTACTTC. This sequence encodes CASSRQNRGHEQYF.

V usage is TRBV30 and J usage is TRBJ1-6; D is unresolved. The CDR3 contains 14 residues. Trimming pared 4 bases from V and 5 bases from J, leaving 12 bases between. The germline V gene encodes CDR1 GTSNPN and CDR2 SVGIG (reference sequence). CDR3 nucleotide sequence: TGTGCCTGGACCCGGGGTATTGATAATTCACCCCTCCACTTT. Translating it yields CAWTRGIDNSPLHF.

The rearrangement uses TRBV5-1 and TRBJ2-2, with TRBD2 as a possible D gene (7 bases). The CDR3 is made up of 16 amino acids. Trimming removed 0 bases from V and 5 bases from J, with 14 bases in between. CDR1 is SGHRS, CDR2 YFSETQ, per germline. CDR3 region: CASSLENREGTGELFF. The CDR3 nucleotides are TGCGCCAGCAGCTTGGAGAACAGGGAGGGAACCGGGGAGCTGTTTTTT.

The chain has TRBV21-1 and TRBJ1-1; no check of the table's D call, TRBD1, against the DNA was made. TRBV21-1 is flagged as a pseudogene. The CDR3 loop spans 17 amino acids. The CDR3 sequence: CASSTSQGTIMNTEAFF. DNA of the CDR3: TGTGCCAGCAGCACTTCACAGGGTACTATCATGAACACTGAAGCTTTCTTT.

The J gene is TRBJ1-3, the V gene TRBV25-1; 7 bases map to TRBD1. Germline CDR1 MGHDK, CDR2 SYGVNS. The V gene end was trimmed by 2 bases and the J gene end by 5 bases; junction bases not matched to a gene: 3. This CDR3 has 14 residues. The CDR3 DNA reads TGTGCCAGCAGTGAACGGGACAGCCGAAACACCATATATTTT. Amino acids: CASSERDSRNTIYF.

The V gene is TRBV7-6, the J gene TRBJ1-2; possible D gene TRBD1, 5 bases. Trimming stripped 4 bases from V and 5 bases from J, with 11 bases between. This CDR3 comprises 13 residues. Germline V gene sequence: CDR1 SGHVS, CDR2 FNYEAQ. This chain's CDR3 is CASSSSQGYGYTF. CDR3 nucleotide sequence: TGTGCCAGCAGCTCTTCTCAGGGATATGGCTACACCTTC.

This clone was seen more than once but under ten times. The V and J genes are TRBV9 and TRBJ1-2, with 9 nucleotides matching TRBD1. From germline, CDR1 is SGDLS and CDR2 YYNGEE. Losses at the gene ends were 1 base for V and 4 bases for J; bases not matched to a gene: 11. The CDR3 runs to 17 residues. CDR3 sequence: CASSVLPPWTGAYGYTF. Written as DNA, the CDR3 is TGTGCCAGCAGCGTACTCCCTCCTTGGACAGGGGCCTATGGCTACACCTTC.

The chain employs TRBV3-1 (or the pseudogene TRBV3-2) and TRBJ1-5; D is undetermined. This CDR3 is built from 17 residues. Germline CDR1 LGHDT, CDR2 YNNKEL (reference sequence). The V end lost 4 bases, the J end lost 1 base, and 17 bases lay between the germline ends. CDR3 protein: CASSPYSLEGSNQPQHF. In nucleotides, the CDR3 is TGTGCCAGCAGCCCGTATTCTCTAGAGGGAAGCAATCAGCCCCAGCATTTT.

This sequence joins TRBV30 and TRBJ1-5, with D possibly matching TRBD1 (6 bases). Germline CDR1 GTSNPN, CDR2 SVGIG (reference sequence). V lost 4 bases, J lost 2 bases, and 12 bases lay in between. The CDR3 has 14 amino acids. CDR3 residues: CAWTLQGGNQPQHF. Here the CDR3 DNA reads TGTGCCTGGACACTACAGGGCGGCAATCAGCCCCAGCATTTT. Full variable domain (missing parts from reference TRBV30 and TRBJ1-5): SQTIHQWPATLVQPVGSPLSLECTVEGTSNPNLYWYRQAAGRGLQLLFYSVGIGQISSEVPQNLSASRPQDRQFILSSKKLLLSDSGFYLCAWTLQGGNQPQHFGDGTRLSIL.

The V call is TRBV5-5, the J call TRBJ2-2, with 8 bases fitting TRBD1. The CDR3 loop spans 15 amino acids. Germline CDR1 and CDR2: SGHKS and YYEKEE (reference sequence). V trimming: 5 bases; J trimming: 5 bases; junction bases outside the gene matches: 8. The CDR3 protein is CASSRDRGGTGELFF. CDR3 coding DNA: TGTGCCAGCAGTCGTGACAGGGGTGGTACCGGGGAGCTGTTTTTT.

The chain uses TRBV6-5 and TRBJ2-4, with D possibly matching TRBD2 (5 bases). V was clipped by 7 bases and J by 2 bases, with 15 bases between them. Germline CDR1 and CDR2: MNHEY and SVGAGI. This CDR3 is built from 15 residues. This CDR3 reads CASTVSGVPKNIQYF. In DNA, the CDR3 is TGTGCCAGCACAGTGAGCGGTGTACCCAAAAACATTCAGTACTTC.

The DNA of the CDR3 is TGCGCCAGCAGCCAAGATCTATCATCGGGGAACTATGGCTACACCTTC. This encodes CASSQDLSSGNYGYTF. The genes are TRBV4-3 and TRBJ1-2, with D unresolved. The CDR3 is 16 residues long. Trimming pared 0 bases from V and 2 bases from J, leaving 13 bases between. Germline CDR1 reads LGHNA; CDR2 reads YSLEER.

The chain employs TRBV5-8 and TRBJ2-2; D remains ambiguous. Trimming removed 4 bases from V and 5 bases from J, with 3 bases in between. This CDR3 is built from 11 residues. Germline CDR1 is SGHTS and CDR2 is YDEGEE. The CDR3 protein is CASSPTGELFF. CDR3 DNA sequence: TGTGCCAGCAGCCCTACCGGGGAGCTGTTTTTT.

The DNA of the CDR3 is TGTGCCAGCAGTTCCAGGCATTCCACTGAAGCTTTCTTT. It translates to CASSSRHSTEAFF. V usage is TRBV6-5 and J usage is TRBJ1-1; D ambiguous. The CDR3 loop spans 13 amino acids. Germline V gene data show CDR1 as MNHEY and CDR2 as SVGAGI. Trimming removed 4 bases from V and 4 bases from J, with 10 bases in between.

V is TRBV5-4 and J is TRBJ2-3; the match to TRBD2 covers 13 bases. There are 13 residues in the CDR3. CDR1 and CDR2 (germline): SGHNT, YYREEE (reference sequence). CDR3 DNA: TGTGCGATTACTAGCGGGAGGGCAGATACGCAGTATTTT. Its translation: CAITSGRADTQYF.